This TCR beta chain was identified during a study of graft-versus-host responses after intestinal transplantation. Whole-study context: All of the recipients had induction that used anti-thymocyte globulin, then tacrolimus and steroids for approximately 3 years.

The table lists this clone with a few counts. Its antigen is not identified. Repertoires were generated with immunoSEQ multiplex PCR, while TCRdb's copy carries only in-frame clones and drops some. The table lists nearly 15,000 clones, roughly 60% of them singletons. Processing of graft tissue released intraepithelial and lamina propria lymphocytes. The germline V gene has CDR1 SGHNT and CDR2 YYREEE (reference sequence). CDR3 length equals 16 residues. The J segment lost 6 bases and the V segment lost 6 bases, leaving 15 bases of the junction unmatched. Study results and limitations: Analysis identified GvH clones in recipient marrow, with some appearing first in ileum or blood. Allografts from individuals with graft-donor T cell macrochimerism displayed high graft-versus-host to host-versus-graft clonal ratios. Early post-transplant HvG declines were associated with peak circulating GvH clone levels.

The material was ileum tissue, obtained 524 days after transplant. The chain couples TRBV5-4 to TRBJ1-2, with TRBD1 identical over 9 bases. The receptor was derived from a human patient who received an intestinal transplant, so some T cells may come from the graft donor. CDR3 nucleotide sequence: TGTGCCAGCACTCAAAACGCGGGACAGGGAAGCCATGGCTACACCTTC. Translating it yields CASTQNAGQGSHGYTF.